The 18 T cell receptor beta chains listed next were all sequenced from one sample in a study of CD8+CD57+ T cells in acquired aplastic anemia. Template material for TCR beta VDJ and CDR3 profiling consisted of genomic DNA. Each CDR3 protein is one row after TCRdb ran MiXCR on the reads. The sample yields about 160,000 distinct CDR3 sequences, 71% seen once. In patients chosen for sequencing, flow cytometry had shown CD8+CD57+ cell expansion. Sequencing used sorted CD4+, CD8+, or CD8+CD57+ T cells (not recorded which) from PBMCs. These TCRs come from a human donor with aplastic anemia.

This chain joins TRBV24-1 and TRBJ2-5; D call uncertain. There are 12 residues in the CDR3. Trimming took 4 bases from V and 4 from J, leaving 6 bases between them. Germline lookup yields CDR1 KGHDR and CDR2 SFDVKD. In nucleotides, the CDR3 is TGTGCCACCAGTGACTTACGAGAGACCCAGTACTTC. Translation: CATSDLRETQYF.

The V call is TRBV20-1, the J call TRBJ1-2, with D possibly being TRBD1 (6 bases). Trimming pared 5 bases from V and 3 bases from J, leaving 16 bases between. Germline V gene sequence: CDR1 DFQATT, CDR2 SNEGSKA (reference sequence). The CDR3 extends over 14 amino acids. CDR3 amino acids: CSASPTGRDYGYTF. DNA of the CDR3: TGCAGTGCTTCACCCACAGGGAGGGACTATGGCTACACCTTC.

The chain combines TRBV9 with TRBJ2-3, with 7 bases that match TRBD2. Losses at the gene ends were 4 bases for V and 4 bases for J; bases not matched to a gene: 9. CDR1 is SGDLS and CDR2 is YYNGEE in the germline V gene. CDR3 length: 15 amino acids. The CDR3 spells CASSPEAGDSDTQYF. The DNA for the CDR3 is TGTGCCAGCAGCCCTGAGGCGGGGGATTCAGATACGCAGTATTTT.

With regard to this clonotype: A read error may account for a junction end that differs from germline. The genes are TRBV24-1 and TRBJ1-4; TRBD1 is a possible D gene (6 bases). CDR1 is KGHDR, CDR2 SFDVKD, per germline. The CDR3 extends over 13 amino acids. CDR3 coding DNA: TGTGCCACCAGTGAAGGGGGAAATGGAAAACTGCTTTTT. It is translated as CATSEGGNGKLLF.

This clonotype was counted only a few times. The V gene is TRBV20-1, the J gene TRBJ2-7, with D maybe TRBD2 (5 bases). The CDR3 covers 13 residues. V dropped 3 bases and J dropped 3 bases, with 12 bases sitting between them. Germline assignment: CDR1 DFQATT and CDR2 SNEGSKA (reference sequence). CDR3 amino acids: CSASGGPLYEQYF. In DNA form, the CDR3 reads TGCAGTGCTAGTGGCGGGCCCCTCTACGAGCAGTACTTC.

Worth noting for this clonotype: An end of the junction does not agree with germline; a read error may underlie this. This chain's CDR3 is CASSLLAGGGNF. The CDR3 region has the DNA TGTGCCAGCAGCTTGCTGGCCGGTGGGGGCAACTTC. The genes are TRBV5-5 and TRBJ2-7, with D possibly being TRBD1 (6 bases). Germline V gene sequence: CDR1 SGHKS, CDR2 YYEKEE (reference sequence). CDR3 size: 12 residues.

This clonotype was seen a handful of times. The junction and the germline gene differ at one end; a read error may be behind it. The rearrangement joins TRBV7-9 to TRBJ2-5, with 11 nucleotides matching TRBD2. Germline loops: CDR1 SEHNR, CDR2 FQNEAQ (reference sequence). This CDR3 comprises 15 residues. CDR3 loop: CATSRDSGGAETQYF. The CDR3 region has the DNA TGTGCCACCAGCAGAGATAGCGGGGGGGCAGAGACCCAGTACTTC.

This sequence joins TRBV20-1 and TRBJ2-7, with TRBD2 identical over 7 bases. V shed 3 bases, J shed 2 bases, and the junction held 7 bases outside the gene matches. CDR1 and CDR2 from the germline V gene are DFQATT and SNEGSKA (reference sequence). This CDR3 has 14 residues. Here the CDR3 DNA reads TGCAGTGCTAGTCCGGCGGGAGTGGCCTACGAGCAGTACTTC. It codes for CSASPAGVAYEQYF.

The chain has TRBV25-1 and TRBJ2-3, with 7 nucleotides matching TRBD1. This CDR3 is built from 17 residues. Germline CDR1 MGHDK, CDR2 SYGVNS. V shed 3 bases, J shed 2 bases, and the junction held 11 bases outside the gene matches. The CDR3 loop reads CASSDPRQGGFTDTQYF. The CDR3 DNA reads TGTGCCAGCAGTGATCCGAGACAGGGTGGTTTCACAGATACGCAGTATTTT.

The chain combines TRBV7-9 with TRBJ1-1; D is unresolved. Germline V lookup: CDR1 SEHNR, CDR2 FQNEAQ (reference sequence). V was shortened by 3 bases and J by 5 bases, with 10 bases between the two germline ends. This CDR3 is 13 amino acids long. CDR3 coding DNA: TGTGCCAGCAGCTTCGGGGTAATGACTGAAGCTTTCTTT. Translated: CASSFGVMTEAFF.

The chain recombines TRBV2 with TRBJ2-1; D unclear. This CDR3 has 14 amino acids. Per the germline V gene, CDR1 is SNHLY and CDR2 is FYNNEI. V lost 1 base, J lost 4 bases, and 8 bases lay in between. CDR3 loop: CASSEDDQYNEQFF. The CDR3 region has the DNA TGTGCCAGCAGTGAAGATGACCAATACAATGAGCAGTTCTTC.

The count of this clonotype is one. Since a much larger clone is just one base distant, this may be a read error. The V gene is TRBV6-1, the J gene TRBJ2-1, with D uncertain. The length of the CDR3 is 15 residues. V was clipped by 5 bases and J by 5 bases, with 16 bases between them. Germline CDR1 MNHNS, CDR2 SASEGT. CDR3 nucleotide sequence: TGTGCCAGCAGTTACGCGCCAGTTATCCACAATGAGCAGTTCTTC. Its protein product is CASSYAPVIHNEQFF.

The gene calls are TRBV28 and TRBJ1-5; D possibly corresponds to TRBD1 (5 bases). Trimming took 7 bases from V and 3 from J, leaving 16 bases between them. The CDR3 runs to 15 residues. Germline V gives CDR1 MDHEN, CDR2 SYDVKM. The CDR3 DNA reads as TGTGCCAGCACTCTCGTCCGGGACCCCAATCAGCCCCAGCATTTT. This gives the protein CASTLVRDPNQPQHF.

This chain joins TRBV24-1 and TRBJ2-1, with D perhaps TRBD1 (6 bases). V gave up 6 bases and J gave up 5 bases, with 16 bases separating them. Germline V gives CDR1 KGHDR, CDR2 SFDVKD. The CDR3 totals 15 residues. The CDR3 here is CATSLRSGVNNEQFF. The CDR3 DNA follows: TGTGCCACCAGTTTGAGGTCAGGGGTAAACAATGAGCAGTTCTTC.

V gene TRBV20-1 combines with J gene TRBJ1-6; possible D gene TRBD1, 6 bases. The CDR3 is 15 residues long. V shed 6 bases and J shed 9 bases, with 21 bases lying between them. In germline, CDR1 is DFQATT, CDR2 SNEGSKA (reference sequence). CDR3 sequence reads: CSAPALDSLFSPLHF. CDR3 nucleotides: TGCAGTGCCCCAGCCTTGGACAGCCTTTTTTCACCCCTCCACTTT.

In this sample, this clonotype turned up a few times. The chain joins TRBV20-1 to TRBJ2-7, with 9 bases fitting TRBD1. The length of the CDR3 is 14 residues. V was clipped by 3 bases and J by 3 bases; unmatched bases: 6. Germline V gene data show CDR1 as DFQATT and CDR2 as SNEGSKA (reference sequence). As DNA, the CDR3 is TGCAGTGCTAGGGTACCGGGACAGGGCTACGAGCAGTACTTC. It translates to CSARVPGQGYEQYF.

Written as DNA, the CDR3 is TGTGCCAGGGGGGGCCCGAACACTGAAGCTTTCTTT. Translation: CARGGPNTEAFF. The chain is built from TRBV7-2 and TRBJ1-1; D possibly corresponds to TRBD1 (6 bases). Germline V gene lookup returns CDR1 SGHTA and CDR2 FQGNSA. Trimming pared 9 bases from V and 1 base from J, leaving 9 bases between. The length of the CDR3 is 12 residues.

This chain links TRBV2 with TRBJ2-7; D is ambiguous. V lost 6 bases to trimming and J lost 9 bases, with 18 bases between them. The CDR3 length is 13 residues. CDR1 is SNHLY and CDR2 is FYNNEI in the germline V gene. CDR3 protein: CASSPSMTSLQYF. The CDR3 DNA reads TGTGCCAGCAGCCCCTCTATGACCTCCTTGCAGTACTTC.